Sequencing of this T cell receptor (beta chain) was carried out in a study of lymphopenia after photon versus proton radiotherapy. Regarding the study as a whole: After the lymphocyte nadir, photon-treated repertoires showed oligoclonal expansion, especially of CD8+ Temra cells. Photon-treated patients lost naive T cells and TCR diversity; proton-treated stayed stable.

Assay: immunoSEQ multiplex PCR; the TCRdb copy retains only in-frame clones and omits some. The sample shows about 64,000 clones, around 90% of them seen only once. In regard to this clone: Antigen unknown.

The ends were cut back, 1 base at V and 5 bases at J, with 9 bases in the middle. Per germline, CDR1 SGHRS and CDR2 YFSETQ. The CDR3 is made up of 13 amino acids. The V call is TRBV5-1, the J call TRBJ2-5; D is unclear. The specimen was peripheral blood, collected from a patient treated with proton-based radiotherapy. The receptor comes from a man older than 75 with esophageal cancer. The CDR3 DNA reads TGCGCCAGCAGCTTGTTAGTCTGGGAGACCCAGTACTTC. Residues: CASSLLVWETQYF.